Sequencing of this T cell receptor (beta chain) was carried out in a study of cytomegalovirus exposure and HLA in healthy donors. Across the study: In a later analysis, it was reported that the roughly 130 validation repertoires had been produced on the same platform as the 500 to 850 repertoires belonging to the first cohort.

Study observations and caveats: Altogether, some 170 TCR beta chains were recorded as cytomegalovirus-associated. The finding came from a later analysis; first-cohort TCR clusters tended to co-occur in the approximately 120 validation repertoires.

A remark on this clone: Its antigen is currently unknown.

V lost 5 bases to trimming and J lost 0 bases, with 16 bases between them. The CDR3 is 17 amino acids. CDR1 SGHTA and CDR2 FQGNSA come from the germline V gene. The donors were in the approximately 110-subject validation cohort; that cohort was separate from the approximately 730-subject first cohort. TCRdb's copy holds only in-frame clones and misses some; the assay was immunoSEQ multiplex PCR. The sample has roughly 120,000 clones; roughly 90% are singletons. This sequence was found in a woman between 18 and 29 years old in good health and CMV-seronegative. The specimen sequenced was PBMCs. This rearrangement joins TRBV7-2 to TRBJ2-2; possibly TRBD1 for D (6 bases). The CDR3 region is CASSGYRVGANTGELFF. The CDR3 region has the DNA TGTGCCAGCAGCGGATACAGGGTTGGGGCGAACACCGGGGAGCTGTTTTTT.